Below, 21 T cell receptor beta chains from the same sample are listed, as sequenced in a study of shared clonotypes between healthy human individuals. The repertoire was sequenced with immunoSEQ multiplex PCR; TCRdb's copy has only in-frame clones and lacks some. The sample contains some 1.4 million clones, around 95% of which appear only once. Sequenced sample: naive CD4+ T cells sorted from blood. Regarding subset: CD45RA+ positively selected. Receptor source: a man aged 25 to 40 in good health.

With regard to this clone: Other DNA sequences of this sample code for an identical CDR3. The rearrangement joins TRBV19 to TRBJ2-7, with D perhaps matching TRBD1 (6 bases). CDR1 is LNHDA, CDR2 SQIVND, per germline (reference sequence). This CDR3 has 13 amino acids. Trimming shortened V by 4 bases and J by 2 bases, and 9 bases separated the two germline ends. CDR3 sequence: CASSRTVTYEQYF. The CDR3 region has the DNA TGTGCCAGTAGTAGGACAGTTACCTACGAGCAGTACTTC.

J is TRBJ1-2 and V is TRBV5-6; no clear D gene. Germline lookup yields CDR1 SGHDT and CDR2 YYEEEE. The CDR3 length is 13 residues. V shed 4 bases and J shed 6 bases, with 13 bases lying between them. CDR3 in DNA: TGTGCCAGCAGCCTACCCGAAATGGATGGCTACACCTTC. Its protein is CASSLPEMDGYTF.

The V call is TRBV5-1, the J call TRBJ2-2; 10 positions match TRBD2. J gave up 6 bases and V 2 bases, and 7 bases lay outside the gene matches. There are 16 residues in the CDR3. Germline loops: CDR1 SGHRS, CDR2 YFSETQ. Here the CDR3 reads CASSLGFLAGAGELFF. As DNA, the CDR3 is TGCGCCAGCAGCTTAGGGTTCCTAGCGGGAGCCGGGGAGCTGTTTTTT.

J is TRBJ2-7 and V is TRBV18, with TRBD1 matching 9 bases. The CDR3 sequence is 16 residues long. The trim removed 3 bases at V and 4 bases at J, leaving 10 bases unmatched. CDR1 is KGHSH, CDR2 LQKENI, per germline. CDR3 sequence reads: CASSPYLGQGTYEQYF. CDR3 nucleotides: TGTGCCAGCTCACCGTATCTAGGACAGGGGACATACGAGCAGTACTTC.

This chain connects TRBV5-1 to TRBJ1-2; TRBD1 might be the D (6 bases). CDR1 is SGHRS and CDR2 is YFSETQ in the germline V gene. The CDR3 is 13 amino acids. Trimming took off 4 bases at V and 8 bases at J, with 15 bases between the two ends. This chain's CDR3 is CASSPTGRSGYTF. As DNA, the CDR3 is TGCGCCAGCAGCCCTACAGGGCGTAGCGGCTACACCTTC.

V gene TRBV2 combines with J gene TRBJ2-7; maybe TRBD1 (6 bases). The V gene lost 2 bases and the J gene lost 5 bases, with 10 bases spanning the gap. The CDR3 has 13 residues. Germline V gives CDR1 SNHLY, CDR2 FYNNEI. The CDR3 region is CASSEQGFDEQYF. The CDR3 DNA follows: TGTGCCAGCAGTGAACAGGGGTTCGACGAGCAGTACTTC. Full variable domain (rest looked up from reference TRBV2 and TRBJ2-7): EPEVTQTPSHQVTQMGQEVILRCVPISNHLYFYWYRQILGQKVEFLVSFYNNEISEKSEIFDDQFSVERPDGSNFTLKIRSTKLEDSAMYFCASSEQGFDEQYFGPGTRLTVT.

The chain couples TRBV2 to TRBJ1-2, with TRBD1 identical over 8 bases. The J segment lost 6 bases and the V segment lost 5 bases, leaving 5 bases of the junction unmatched. Looked up from germline, CDR1 is SNHLY and CDR2 is FYNNEI. This CDR3 has 13 amino acids. CDR3 DNA: TGTGCCAGCAGTAAGCAGGGGGCTGATGGCTACACCTTC. Amino acids: CASSKQGADGYTF.

This chain uses TRBV19 with TRBJ2-7; 13 bases are shared with TRBD2. This CDR3 spans 14 amino acids. Per germline, CDR1 LNHDA and CDR2 SQIVND (reference sequence). Losses at the gene ends were 4 bases for V and 6 bases for J; bases not matched to a gene: 3. CDR3 region: CASSRTSGSGEQYF. As DNA, the CDR3 is TGTGCCAGTAGTAGGACTAGCGGGAGCGGCGAGCAGTACTTC.

The chain employs TRBV7-2 and TRBJ1-2; TRBD1 matches at 9 bases. Germline V CDR1 and CDR2: SGHTA, FQGNSA. This CDR3 is built from 13 residues. With 3 bases clipped from V and 11 bases from J, the junction kept 7 bases outside the gene matches. CDR3 protein: CASSLGTGSYYTF. CDR3 nucleotides: TGTGCCAGCAGCTTGGGGACAGGGAGCTATTACACCTTC.

The chain uses TRBV9 and TRBJ2-3; D possibly corresponds to TRBD1 (6 bases). This CDR3 spans 16 amino acids. Germline V gives CDR1 SGDLS, CDR2 YYNGEE. V gave up 4 bases and J gave up 0 bases, with 15 bases separating them. CDR3 loop: CASSPGTPSSTDTQYF. The CDR3 bases are TGTGCCAGCAGCCCCGGGACACCGTCTAGCACAGATACGCAGTATTTT.

The CDR3 bases are TGTGCCAGCAGCTCCCGGCAGGGCTCCAACACCGGGGAGCTGTTTTTT. It specifies CASSSRQGSNTGELFF. The V and J genes are TRBV28 and TRBJ2-2, with TRBD1 as a possible D gene (5 bases). The CDR3 has 16 residues. In germline, CDR1 is MDHEN, CDR2 SYDVKM. Trimming shortened V by 6 bases and J by 2 bases, and 16 bases separated the two germline ends.

A single count supports this clone. The rearrangement links TRBV19 to TRBJ1-3; D gene unclear. Trimming pared 9 bases from V and 0 bases from J, leaving 15 bases between. The length of the CDR3 is 15 residues. Germline V gene sequence: CDR1 LNHDA, CDR2 SQIVND (reference sequence). The CDR3 bases are TGTGCCAGCGATCCGGACGGATACTCTGGAAACACCATATATTTT. It encodes CASDPDGYSGNTIYF.

The gene calls are TRBV27 and TRBJ1-1, with TRBD1 identical over 7 bases. Germline CDR1 reads MNHEY; CDR2 reads SMNVEV (reference sequence). V lost 6 bases, J lost 0 bases, and 4 bases stayed unmatched. The CDR3 length is 14 residues. The CDR3 loop is CASSHRGLNTEAFF. DNA of the CDR3: TGTGCCAGCAGCCACAGGGGATTGAACACTGAAGCTTTCTTT.

This clone was picked up one time. This chain uses TRBV5-1 with TRBJ2-5, with D unresolved. The CDR3 is 13 amino acids. CDR1 and CDR2 from the germline V gene are SGHRS and YFSETQ. Trimming pared 4 bases from V and 5 bases from J, leaving 12 bases between. The CDR3: CASSRSVGETQYF. CDR3 coding DNA: TGCGCCAGCAGCCGAAGTGTGGGGGAGACCCAGTACTTC.

CDR3: CASRSPSWLRTDTQYF. The CDR3 coding sequence is TGTGCAAGTCGCTCACCCTCCTGGCTTCGCACAGATACGCAGTATTTT. The chain links TRBV12-2 to TRBJ2-3; the table's TRBD1 call for D was not verified on the DNA. TRBV12-2 is a known pseudogene. This CDR3 comprises 16 residues.

V usage is TRBV28 and J usage is TRBJ2-3; unclear D gene. The germline V and J ends were trimmed by 6 bases and 1 base, with 11 bases remaining between them. Germline assignment: CDR1 MDHEN and CDR2 SYDVKM. The CDR3 length is 14 residues. CDR3 sequence: CASSKDARTDTQYF. The CDR3 region has the DNA TGTGCCAGCAGCAAAGACGCGCGCACAGATACGCAGTATTTT.

This sequence joins TRBV9 and TRBJ2-1, with no clear D. Germline assignment: CDR1 SGDLS and CDR2 YYNGEE. Trimming took off 3 bases at V and 8 bases at J, with 15 bases between the two ends. The CDR3 consists of 14 residues. CDR3 bases: TGTGCCAGCAGCGGCACCAGGCTTTACGATGAGCAGTTCTTC. Translating it yields CASSGTRLYDEQFF.

The chain is built from TRBV28 and TRBJ2-1; the match to TRBD2 covers 12 bases. V trimming: 2 bases; J trimming: 9 bases; junction bases outside the gene matches: 11. The CDR3 runs 17 residues. The germline V gene has CDR1 MDHEN and CDR2 SYDVKM. CDR3 protein: CASSLEPGLAGRGEQFF. The CDR3 bases are TGTGCCAGCAGTTTAGAGCCGGGACTAGCGGGTCGGGGTGAGCAGTTCTTC.

V is TRBV4-3 and J is TRBJ2-3, with 9 bases fitting TRBD2. This CDR3 has 19 amino acids. The junction had 10 bases not matched to a gene; V was cut back by 0 bases and J by 0 bases. Per germline, CDR1 LGHNA and CDR2 YSLEER. The chain's CDR3 is CASSQEFVAGGPSTDTQYF. In DNA, the CDR3 is TGCGCCAGCAGCCAAGAGTTCGTGGCGGGAGGGCCTAGCACAGATACGCAGTATTTT.

The V call is TRBV6-1, the J call TRBJ1-5; 9 positions match TRBD1. The J segment lost 9 bases and the V segment lost 8 bases, leaving 8 bases of the junction unmatched. The CDR3 extends over 13 amino acids. CDR1 is MNHNS and CDR2 is SASEGT in the germline V gene. Written as DNA, the CDR3 is TGTGCCAGCGGCGGGGGGGGACAGGGGCCCCAGCATTTT. This codes for CASGGGGQGPQHF.

V usage is TRBV6-1 and J usage is TRBJ2-1, with no clear D. This CDR3 spans 9 amino acids. V lost 6 bases and J 15 bases, leaving 9 bases between the germline ends. The V gene's germline CDR1 is MNHNS and CDR2 SASEGT. As DNA, the CDR3 is TGTGCCAGCAGCGATTCGGGGTTCTTC. It is translated as CASSDSGFF.